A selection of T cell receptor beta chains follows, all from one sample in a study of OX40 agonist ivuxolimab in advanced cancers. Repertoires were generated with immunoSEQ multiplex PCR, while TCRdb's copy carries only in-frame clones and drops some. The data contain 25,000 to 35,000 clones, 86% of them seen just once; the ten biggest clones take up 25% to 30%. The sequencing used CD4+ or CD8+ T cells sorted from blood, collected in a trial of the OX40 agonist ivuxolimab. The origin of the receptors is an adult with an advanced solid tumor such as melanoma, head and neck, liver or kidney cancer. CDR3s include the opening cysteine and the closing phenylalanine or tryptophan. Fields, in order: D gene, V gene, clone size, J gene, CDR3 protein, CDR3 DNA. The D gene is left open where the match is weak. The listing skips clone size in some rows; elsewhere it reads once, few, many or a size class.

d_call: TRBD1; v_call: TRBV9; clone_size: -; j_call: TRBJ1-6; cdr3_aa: CASSPDGTANSPLHF; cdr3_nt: TGTGCCAGCAGCCCCGACGGGACAGCGAATTCACCCCTCCACTTT
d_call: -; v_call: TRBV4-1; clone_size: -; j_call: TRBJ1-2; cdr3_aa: CASSQFPVDLFEGSGDYGYTF; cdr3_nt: TGCGCCAGCAGCCAATTCCCCGTCGATTTGTTTGAGGGGTCCGGTGACTATGGCTACACCTTC
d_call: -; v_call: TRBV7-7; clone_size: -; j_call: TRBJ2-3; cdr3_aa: CASSPGPGPNTQYF; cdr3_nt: TGTGCTAGCAGCCCGGGACCCGGGCCTAATACGCAGTATTTT
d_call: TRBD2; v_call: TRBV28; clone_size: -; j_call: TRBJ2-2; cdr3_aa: CASFRESVHSGRIDTGELFF; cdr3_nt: TGTGCCAGCTTCAGGGAGTCGGTCCACAGCGGGAGAATAGACACCGGGGAGCTGTTTTTT
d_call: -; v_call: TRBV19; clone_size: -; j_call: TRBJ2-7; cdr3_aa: CASMAYLGTEQYF; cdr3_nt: TGTGCCAGTATGGCATACCTAGGGACGGAGCAGTACTTC
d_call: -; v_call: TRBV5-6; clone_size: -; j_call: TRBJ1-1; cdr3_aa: CASSFPTTEAFF; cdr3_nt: TGTGCCAGCAGCTTCCCAACGACTGAAGCTTTCTTT
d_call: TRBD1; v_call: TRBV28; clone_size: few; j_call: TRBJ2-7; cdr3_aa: CASNSPRTGRYEQYF; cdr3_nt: TGTGCCAGCAACTCCCCGCGGACAGGGCGCTACGAGCAGTACTTC
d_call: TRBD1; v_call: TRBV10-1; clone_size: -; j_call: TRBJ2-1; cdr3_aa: CASSAEDRGPYNEQFF; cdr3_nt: TGCGCCAGCAGTGCCGAGGACAGGGGGCCCTACAATGAGCAGTTCTTC
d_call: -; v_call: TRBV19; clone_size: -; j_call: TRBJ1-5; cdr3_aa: CASSITGSFNQPQHF; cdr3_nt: TGTGCCAGTAGTATAACTGGCAGTTTCAATCAGCCCCAGCATTTT
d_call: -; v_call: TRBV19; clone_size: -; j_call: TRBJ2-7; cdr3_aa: CASSLRFTGSPYEQYF; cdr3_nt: TGTGCCAGTTCCCTTCGATTTACAGGGTCTCCCTACGAGCAGTACTTC
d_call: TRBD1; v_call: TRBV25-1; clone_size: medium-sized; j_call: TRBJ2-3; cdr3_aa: CASSDRDRAPTDTQYF; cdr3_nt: TGTGCCAGCAGTGACCGGGACAGGGCACCCACAGATACGCAGTATTTT
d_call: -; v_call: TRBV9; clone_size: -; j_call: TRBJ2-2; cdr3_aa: CASSAFTGELFF; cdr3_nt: TGTGCCAGCAGCGCTTTCACCGGGGAGCTGTTTTTT
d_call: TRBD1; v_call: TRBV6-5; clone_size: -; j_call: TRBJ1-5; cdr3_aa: CASSAGQGANQPQHF; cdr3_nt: TGTGCCAGCAGTGCCGGACAGGGGGCTAATCAGCCCCAGCATTTT
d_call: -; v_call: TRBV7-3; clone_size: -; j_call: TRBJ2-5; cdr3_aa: CASSLPLRDSQETQYF; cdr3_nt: TGTGCCAGCAGCTTACCCCTTCGGGATTCTCAAGAGACCCAGTACTTC
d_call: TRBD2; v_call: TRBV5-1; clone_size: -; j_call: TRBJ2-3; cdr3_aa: CASSLMGLAGITDTQYF; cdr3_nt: TGCGCCAGCAGCTTGATGGGCCTAGCGGGGATCACAGATACGCAGTATTTT
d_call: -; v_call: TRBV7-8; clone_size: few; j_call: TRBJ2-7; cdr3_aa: CASSPGVDEQYF; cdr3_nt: TGTGCCAGCAGCCCGGGTGTAGACGAGCAGTACTTC
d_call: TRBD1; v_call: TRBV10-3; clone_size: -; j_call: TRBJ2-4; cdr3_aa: CAITDRANDIQYF; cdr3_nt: TGTGCCATCACAGACAGGGCTAATGACATTCAGTACTTC
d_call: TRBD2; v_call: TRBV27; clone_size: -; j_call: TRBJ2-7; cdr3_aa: CASSPRLADYEQYF; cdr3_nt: TGTGCCAGCAGTCCAAGACTAGCGGACTACGAGCAGTACTTC
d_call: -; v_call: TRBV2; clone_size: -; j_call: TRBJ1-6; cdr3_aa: CASSDVSAHYNSPLHF; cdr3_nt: TGTGCCAGCAGTGATGTGAGCGCACACTATAATTCACCCCTCCACTTT
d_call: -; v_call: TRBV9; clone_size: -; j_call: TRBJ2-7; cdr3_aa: CASSPWGDYEQYF; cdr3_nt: TGTGCCAGCAGCCCATGGGGAGACTACGAGCAGTACTTC
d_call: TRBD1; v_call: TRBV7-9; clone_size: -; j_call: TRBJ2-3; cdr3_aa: CASSKPGQGPVTDTQYF; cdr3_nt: TGTGCCAGCAGCAAACCGGGACAGGGGCCTGTCACAGATACGCAGTATTTT
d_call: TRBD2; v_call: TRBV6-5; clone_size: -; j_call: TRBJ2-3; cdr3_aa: CASGGGSTDTQYF; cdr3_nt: TGTGCCAGCGGGGGGGGAAGCACAGATACGCAGTATTTT